Presented here are 12 T cell receptor beta chains from one specimen sequenced in a study of glioma-infiltrating T cells (dated by TCRdb to 2016 to 2018). These reads were obtained on an Illumina MiSeq. The iRepertoire nested amplicon-rescue multiplex PCR (arm-PCR) platform was used to amplify TCR alpha and beta CDR3 regions from RNA. Clones were called with MiXCR by TCRdb after fastp trimmed the public reads at Q25, and only in-frame beta chains were retained. Under each unique CDR3 protein, matching rows form one entry showing the most common genes and DNA. The sample data list about 180,000 distinct CDR3 sequences, and about 47% of these were observed just once. The biggest ten clones account for about 5.2% of the sample. The sequenced sample consisted of glioma tissue, nonneoplastic brain tissue, or PBMCs (not recorded which). These TCRs come from a human donor with low-grade glioma or glioblastoma, undergoing nonglioma brain surgery, or in good health (not recorded which).

This clonotype appeared many times. The chain joins TRBV27 to TRBJ1-1, with a weak D call TRBD1 (6 bases). This CDR3 contains 12 residues. Trimming took off 11 bases at V and 4 bases at J, with 14 bases between the two ends. CDR1 is MNHEY and CDR2 is SMNVEV in the germline V gene (reference sequence). The CDR3 region has the DNA TGTGCCGGCTGCAAGGGGGGCACTGAAGCTTTCTTT. Protein product: CAGCKGGTEAFF.

The chain recombines TRBV7-9 with TRBJ2-1; 8 bases match TRBD2. The CDR3 length is 16 residues. Germline V gene lookup returns CDR1 SEHNR and CDR2 FQNEAQ (reference sequence). The trim removed 8 bases at V and 2 bases at J, leaving 11 bases unmatched. CDR3 DNA: TGTGCCAGCGCCTCCCTAAGCGGGAGCCCCTACAATGAGCAGTTCTTC. Its translation: CASASLSGSPYNEQFF. Combining the CDR3 with reference TRBV7-9 and TRBJ2-1 gives the whole variable domain DTGVSQNPRHKITKRGQNVTFRCDPISEHNRLYWYRQTLGQGPEFLTYFQNEAQLEKSRLLSDRFSAERPKGSFSTLEIQRTEQGDSAMYLCASASLSGSPYNEQFFGPGTRLTVL.

A remark on this clonotype: A much larger clone differs by one base, so this may be a read error. The V gene is TRBV20-1, the J gene TRBJ1-5; D perhaps matches TRBD1 (6 bases). Germline values: CDR1 DFQATT, CDR2 SNEGSKA (reference sequence). The CDR3 extends over 14 amino acids. The CDR3, as DNA: TGCAGTGCTTCCGGGACGGGGGCCAATCAGCCCAAGCATTTT. Amino acids: CSASGTGANQPKHF.

The sample holds a few counts of this clonotype. The genes are TRBV4-1 and TRBJ2-7; D is ambiguous. This CDR3 comprises 13 residues. Germline V gives CDR1 MGHRA, CDR2 YSYEKL. The V gene lost 6 bases and the J gene lost 3 bases, with 12 bases spanning the gap. CDR3 nucleotides: TGCGCCAGCAGTACCCGTACCCACTACGAGCAGTACTTC. It is translated as CASSTRTHYEQYF.

Notes on this clonotype: It may be a read error: a sequence one base away is much more abundant. The chain employs TRBV20-1 and TRBJ1-3; D uncertain. This CDR3 has 12 residues. Trimming shortened V by 5 bases and J by 2 bases, and 7 bases separated the two germline ends. CDR1 DFQATT and CDR2 SNEGSKA come from the germline V gene (reference sequence). CDR3 coding DNA: TGCAGTGCTGATGGGACTGGAAACACCATATATTTT. Its protein is CSADGTGNTIYF.

This clonotype occurred a few times. The junction shows a germline mismatch at one end, possibly a read error. This CDR3 reads CASREAGYDQPQHF. The CDR3 DNA sequence: TGTGCCAGCAGGGAAGCAGGGTACGATCAGCCCCAGCATTTT. The chain is built from TRBV2 and TRBJ1-5; D possibly corresponds to TRBD1 (5 bases). Looked up from germline, CDR1 is SNHLY and CDR2 is FYNNEI. The CDR3 is made up of 14 amino acids.

This CDR3 reads CASWTDPYSAQHF. CDR3 coding DNA: TGTGCCAGCTGGACAGACCCCTACTCAGCCCAGCATTTT. V usage is TRBV6-2 or TRBV6-3 and J usage is TRBJ1-5, with D possibly matching TRBD1 (6 bases). The germline V and J ends were trimmed by 8 bases and 11 bases, with 19 bases remaining between them. CDR3 length: 13 residues. Germline-derived CDR1 and CDR2 are MNHEY and SVGEGT.

Of note for this clonotype: A much larger clone lies one base from this, so it may be a read error. Because it lacks the conserved phenylalanine or tryptophan at the end, this CDR3 is likely a read error. The chain uses TRBV6-2 or TRBV6-3 and TRBJ2-5; no clear D. The J call is in doubt because the DNA end fits TRBJ2-1 better. The CDR3 is 13 amino acids. Germline lookup yields CDR1 MNHEY and CDR2 SVGEGT. CDR3 residues: CASSPHGYNEQFL. Here the CDR3 DNA reads TGTGCCAGCAGCCCCCACGGTTACAATGAGCAGTTCCTC.

About this clonotype: A single base separates this from a much larger clone, so it may be a read error. The chain couples TRBV12-3 or TRBV12-4 to TRBJ1-1; D is possibly TRBD1 (5 bases). V was cut by 3 bases and J by 4 bases, with 12 bases left in between. There are 14 residues in the CDR3. Here the CDR3 DNA reads TGTGCCAGCAGTTTGTTTAGGGGCGGCACTGAAGCTTTCTTT. Translating gives CASSLFRGGTEAFF.

The chain has TRBV7-9 and TRBJ2-3, with a possible D match to TRBD1 (5 bases). V lost 9 bases, J lost 0 bases, and 25 bases lay in between. This CDR3 has 18 residues. Germline CDR1 and CDR2: SEHNR and FQNEAQ (reference sequence). The CDR3 bases are TGTGCCAGGAGCACTTACCGAGGCGACAGTGGTAGCACAGATACGCAGTATTTT. The encoded protein is CARSTYRGDSGSTDTQYF.

The gene calls are TRBV29-1 and TRBJ2-3; D unclear. V was cut by 0 bases and J by 3 bases, with 7 bases left in between. CDR1 SQVTM and CDR2 ANQGSEA come from the germline V gene. The CDR3 consists of 13 residues. This CDR3 reads CSVEEVGTDTQYF. In nucleotides, the CDR3 is TGCAGCGTTGAAGAAGTGGGGACAGATACGCAGTATTTT.

The chain combines TRBV4-1 with TRBJ2-3, with D possibly TRBD1 on 5 matching bases. Germline V CDR1 and CDR2: MGHRA, YSYEKL. This CDR3 contains 15 residues. V lost 4 bases and J 9 bases, leaving 20 bases between the germline ends. CDR3 region: CASSLPDSLPRTQYF. The CDR3 nucleotides read TGCGCCAGCAGCCTACCAGACAGTTTACCGAGAACGCAGTATTTT.